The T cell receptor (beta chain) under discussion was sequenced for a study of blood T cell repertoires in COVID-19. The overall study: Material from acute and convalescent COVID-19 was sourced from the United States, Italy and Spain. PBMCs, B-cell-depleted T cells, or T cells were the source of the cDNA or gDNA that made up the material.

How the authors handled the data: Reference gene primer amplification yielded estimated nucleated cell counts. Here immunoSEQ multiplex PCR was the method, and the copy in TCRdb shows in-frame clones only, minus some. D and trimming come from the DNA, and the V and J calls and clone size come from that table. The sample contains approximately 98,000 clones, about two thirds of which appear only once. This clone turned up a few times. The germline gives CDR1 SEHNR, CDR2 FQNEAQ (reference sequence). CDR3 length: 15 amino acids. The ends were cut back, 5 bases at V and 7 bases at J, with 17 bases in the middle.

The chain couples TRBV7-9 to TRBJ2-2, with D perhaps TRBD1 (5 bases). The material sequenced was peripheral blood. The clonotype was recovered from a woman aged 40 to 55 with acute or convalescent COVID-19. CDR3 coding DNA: TGTGCCAGCAGCGCCAGGGCCGGTTTCAGCGGGGAGCTGTTTTTT. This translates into CASSARAGFSGELFF.